Following are 21 T cell receptor beta chains from one sample sequenced in a study of immune evolution from preneoplasia to lung adenocarcinoma. The assay was immunoSEQ multiplex PCR, and TCRdb's table has in-frame clones only and misses some. The sample comprises 8,500 to 10,000 clones, roughly four fifths of which are singletons, and less than 3.5% rests with the top ten. The sample taken for sequencing was FFPE lung adenocarcinoma in situ tissue. These receptors all stem from a person aged 65 to 85 with lung adenocarcinoma.

V is TRBV5-6 and J is TRBJ1-1; TRBD1 is a possible D gene (5 bases). From germline, CDR1 is SGHDT and CDR2 YYEEEE. CDR3 size: 14 residues. Between the trimmed V and J ends, which lost 0 bases and 2 bases, there was a span of 8 bases. This chain's CDR3 is CASSLAQGNTEAFF. CDR3 bases: TGTGCCAGCAGCTTGGCCCAGGGTAACACTGAAGCTTTCTTT.

This chain joins TRBV7-9 and TRBJ1-2; D gene unclear. CDR1 and CDR2 (germline): SEHNR, FQNEAQ (reference sequence). The ends were cut back, 3 bases at V and 0 bases at J, with 14 bases in the middle. The CDR3 consists of 16 residues. The chain's CDR3 is CASSLSIGAANYGYTF. CDR3 nucleotide sequence: TGTGCCAGCAGCTTGTCAATAGGAGCGGCTAACTATGGCTACACCTTC.

The genes are TRBV2 and TRBJ2-7; possibly TRBD1 or TRBD2 for D (5 bases each). CDR1 and CDR2 from the germline V gene are SNHLY and FYNNEI. The CDR3 totals 14 residues. Trimming stripped 6 bases from V and 1 base from J, with 13 bases between. The CDR3 DNA reads as TGTGCCAGCAGGAGAAGTGAGGGGTCCTACGAGCAGTACTTC. Amino acids: CASRRSEGSYEQYF.

This clone was counted only a few times. The V and J genes are TRBV30 and TRBJ1-2; tentatively, D is TRBD1 (6 bases). Trimming took off 0 bases at V and 4 bases at J, with 15 bases between the two ends. Per germline, CDR1 GTSNPN and CDR2 SVGIG (reference sequence). The CDR3 length is 15 residues. DNA of the CDR3: TGTGCCTGGAGTGTAGGTGCGGGGGCGGTCTATGGCTACACCTTC. Translation gives CAWSVGAGAVYGYTF.

The chain carries TRBV11-2 and TRBJ1-5; D is possibly TRBD1 (5 bases). The length of the CDR3 is 13 residues. Trimming pared 5 bases from V and 6 bases from J, leaving 11 bases between. Germline V gives CDR1 SGHAT, CDR2 FQNNGV. The CDR3 sequence: CASSQGSGQPQHF. In DNA form, the CDR3 reads TGTGCCAGCAGCCAGGGAAGTGGTCAGCCCCAGCATTTT.

The chain combines TRBV9 with TRBJ1-3; 7 bases are shared with TRBD1. Germline lookup yields CDR1 SGDLS and CDR2 YYNGEE. The CDR3 runs to 14 residues. V shed 1 base and J 2 bases; nucleotides not matched to a gene: 0. CDR3 amino acids: CASSVQGAGNTIYF. CDR3 nucleotides: TGTGCCAGCAGCGTACAGGGGGCTGGAAACACCATATATTTT.

The J gene is TRBJ2-1, the V gene TRBV21-1; the table's D call, TRBD1, was not checked against the DNA. TRBV21-1 is a known pseudogene. The CDR3 consists of 15 residues. The CDR3 DNA follows: TGTGCCAGCAGCAACCAGACAGGGATCCACAATGAGCAGTTCTTC. This gives the protein CASSNQTGIHNEQFF.

The chain has TRBV2 and TRBJ2-5, with no clear D. The germline CDR1 and CDR2 sequences are SNHLY and FYNNEI. V shed 2 bases and J shed 5 bases, with 15 bases lying between them. The CDR3 runs to 15 residues. In DNA, the CDR3 is TGTGCCAGCAGTGAAAATGTTGGGGAACCGGAGACCCAGTACTTC. It codes for CASSENVGEPETQYF.

This clone was counted a few times. V and J are TRBV5-6 and TRBJ1-1, with TRBD1 identical over 10 bases. The CDR3 length is 14 residues. V dropped 3 bases and J dropped 5; count of bases not matched to a gene: 4. Looked up from germline, CDR1 is SGHDT and CDR2 is YYEEEE. CDR3 in amino acids: CASSYRDRGTEAFF. DNA of the CDR3: TGTGCCAGCAGCTACCGGGACAGGGGTACTGAAGCTTTCTTT. The full variable domain, rest sourced from reference TRBV5-6 and TRBJ1-1, is DAGVTQSPTHLIKTRGQQVTLRCSPKSGHDTVSWYQQALGQGPQFIFQYYEEEERQRGNFPDRFSGHQFPNYSSELNVNALLLGDSALYLCASSYRDRGTEAFFGQGTRLTVV.

The chain uses TRBV11-2 and TRBJ2-7, with 9 nucleotides matching TRBD1. CDR1 is SGHAT and CDR2 is FQNNGV in the germline V gene. Trimming removed 6 bases from V and 0 bases from J; junction bases left unmatched: 9. The CDR3 covers 16 residues. CDR3 sequence (DNA): TGTGCCAGCAGGCCTATCCGGGACAGGGCCTCCTACGAGCAGTACTTC. It is translated as CASRPIRDRASYEQYF.

The chain recombines TRBV10-2 with TRBJ1-1; maybe TRBD1 (5 bases). This CDR3 contains 15 residues. CDR1 and CDR2 from the germline V gene are WSHSY and SAAADI. V was pared by 3 bases and J by 1 base, with 12 bases between. CDR3 nucleotides: TGCGCCAGCAGTGAAGAGGGGCGAGCGAACACTGAAGCTTTCTTT. Protein sequence: CASSEEGRANTEAFF.

Only a few counts were recorded for this clone. This rearrangement joins TRBV15 to TRBJ1-2; D perhaps matches TRBD1 (6 bases). This CDR3 is 15 amino acids long. The ends were cut back, 0 bases at V and 7 bases at J, with 15 bases in the middle. CDR1 and CDR2 (germline): LNHNV, YYDKDF (reference sequence). The DNA for the CDR3 is TGTGCCACCAGCAGAGAGGTCCGACAGGACGGTGGCTACACCTTC. Its protein product is CATSREVRQDGGYTF.

This clone was seen a few times. The chain carries TRBV19 and TRBJ2-2, with 10 bases fitting TRBD2. Germline CDR1 LNHDA, CDR2 SQIVND (reference sequence). J gave up 4 bases and V 1 base, and 3 bases lay outside the gene matches. This CDR3 has 16 amino acids. This chain's CDR3 is CASSIGLAGATGELFF. The CDR3 DNA reads as TGTGCCAGTAGTATAGGGCTAGCGGGAGCCACCGGGGAGCTGTTTTTT.

The chain is built from TRBV9 and TRBJ2-1, with 7 bases matching TRBD2. J gave up 8 bases and V 4 bases, and 12 bases lay outside the gene matches. CDR3 length equals 15 residues. Germline V CDR1 and CDR2: SGDLS, YYNGEE. Here the CDR3 reads CASSPPRSGDDEQFF. The CDR3 DNA follows: TGTGCCAGCAGCCCTCCTCGGAGCGGGGATGATGAGCAGTTCTTC.

The chain employs TRBV2 and TRBJ1-6; the D gene is possibly TRBD1 (6 bases). The CDR3 extends over 14 amino acids. Trimming left V 2 bases short and J 9 bases short, with 11 bases between. CDR1 is SNHLY and CDR2 is FYNNEI in the germline V gene. The CDR3 DNA is TGTGCCAGCAGTGAAACAGGGTTAAGTTCACCCCTCCACTTT. Protein: CASSETGLSSPLHF. The full variable domain, in which reference TRBV2 and TRBJ1-6 provide the parts outside the CDR3, is EPEVTQTPSHQVTQMGQEVILRCVPISNHLYFYWYRQILGQKVEFLVSFYNNEISEKSEIFDDQFSVERPDGSNFTLKIRSTKLEDSAMYFCASSETGLSSPLHFGNGTRLTVT.

The CDR3 DNA is TGTGCCAGCAGCTCATCGACAGGGAATTCTGCTGGCTACACCTTC. It encodes CASSSSTGNSAGYTF. The V call is TRBV7-9, the J call TRBJ1-2; 7 bases align to TRBD1. Germline assignment: CDR1 SEHNR and CDR2 FQNEAQ (reference sequence). Unmatched junction bases numbered 12, after V lost 4 bases and J lost 7 bases. CDR3 length: 15 amino acids.

The chain links TRBV6-5 to TRBJ1-2; possibly TRBD1 for D (5 bases). Per germline, CDR1 MNHEY and CDR2 SVGAGI. V was shortened by 5 bases and J by 5 bases, with 18 bases between the two germline ends. CDR3 size: 15 residues. CDR3 amino acids: CASSTTPGRQYGYTF. For the CDR3, the DNA is TGTGCCAGCAGTACTACGCCGGGACGCCAGTATGGCTACACCTTC.

J is TRBJ2-1 and V is TRBV11-2; tentative D call: TRBD2 (5 bases). V was cut by 3 bases and J by 3 bases, with 6 bases left in between. The germline V gene encodes CDR1 SGHAT and CDR2 FQNNGV. The CDR3 is 13 residues long. Here the CDR3 reads CASSLRVYNEQFF. In nucleotides, the CDR3 is TGTGCCAGCAGCTTGAGGGTCTACAATGAGCAGTTCTTC.

This chain uses TRBV19 with TRBJ2-7, with 10 bases matching TRBD2. The CDR3 has 15 amino acids. The J segment lost 3 bases and the V segment lost 3 bases, leaving 5 bases of the junction unmatched. Germline V CDR1 and CDR2: LNHDA, SQIVND (reference sequence). This CDR3 is CASSIRPSGGYEQYF. In nucleotides, the CDR3 is TGTGCCAGTAGTATTCGGCCTAGCGGGGGCTACGAGCAGTACTTC.

V is TRBV7-9 and J is TRBJ2-3; weak D call: TRBD1 (6 bases). Germline V gene lookup returns CDR1 SEHNR and CDR2 FQNEAQ (reference sequence). The CDR3 sequence is 14 residues long. Trimming took 5 bases from V and 4 from J, leaving 13 bases between them. CDR3 region: CASSANRVPDTQYF. The CDR3 DNA sequence: TGTGCCAGCAGCGCGAACAGGGTCCCAGATACGCAGTATTTT.

The rearrangement uses TRBV11-1 and TRBJ2-7; 9 bases match TRBD2. CDR1 SGHAT and CDR2 FQDESV come from the germline V gene (reference sequence). The CDR3 runs to 16 residues. V dropped 0 bases and J dropped 5; count of bases not matched to a gene: 8. Written as DNA, the CDR3 is TGTGCCAGCAGCTTAGCGGGCGTAGCGGGAGCGAACGAGCAGTACTTC. Translation: CASSLAGVAGANEQYF.